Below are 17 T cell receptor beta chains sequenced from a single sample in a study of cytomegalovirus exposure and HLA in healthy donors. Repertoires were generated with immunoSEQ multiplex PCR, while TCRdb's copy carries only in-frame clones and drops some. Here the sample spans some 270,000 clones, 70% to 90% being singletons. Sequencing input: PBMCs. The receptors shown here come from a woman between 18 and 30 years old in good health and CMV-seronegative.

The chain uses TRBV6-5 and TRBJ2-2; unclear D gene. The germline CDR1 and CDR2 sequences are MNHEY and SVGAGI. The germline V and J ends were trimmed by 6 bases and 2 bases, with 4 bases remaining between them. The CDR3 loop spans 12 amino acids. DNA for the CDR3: TGTGCCAGCAGCCTCAACACCGGGGAGCTGTTTTTT. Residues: CASSLNTGELFF.

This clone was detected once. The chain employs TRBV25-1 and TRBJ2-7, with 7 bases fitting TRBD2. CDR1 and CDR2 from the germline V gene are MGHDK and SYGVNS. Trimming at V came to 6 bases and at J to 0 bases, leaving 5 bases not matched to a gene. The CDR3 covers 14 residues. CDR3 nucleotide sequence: TGTGCCAGCAGGGACCGGGGGGACTCCTACGAGCAGTACTTC. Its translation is CASRDRGDSYEQYF.

The CDR3 reads CASAEVQGRYEQYF. The CDR3 DNA follows: TGTGCCAGTGCAGAGGTCCAGGGGAGATACGAGCAGTACTTC. The chain has TRBV6-5 and TRBJ2-7; tentatively, D is TRBD1 (6 bases). CDR3 size: 14 residues. Trimming took off 9 bases at V and 4 bases at J, with 19 bases between the two ends. The germline V gene has CDR1 MNHEY and CDR2 SVGAGI.

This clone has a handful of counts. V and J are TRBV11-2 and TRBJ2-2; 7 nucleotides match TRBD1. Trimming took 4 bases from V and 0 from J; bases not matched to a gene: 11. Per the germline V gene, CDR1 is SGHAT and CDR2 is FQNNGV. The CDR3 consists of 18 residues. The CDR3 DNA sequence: TGTGCCAGCAGCTCCCCAAAGACAGGGTACCCGAACACCGGGGAGCTGTTTTTT. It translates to CASSSPKTGYPNTGELFF.

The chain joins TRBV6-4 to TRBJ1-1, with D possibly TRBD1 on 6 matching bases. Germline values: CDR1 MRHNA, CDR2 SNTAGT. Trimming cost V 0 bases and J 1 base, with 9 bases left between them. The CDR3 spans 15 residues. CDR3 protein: CASSDSGGPNTEAFF. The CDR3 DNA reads TGTGCCAGCAGTGACTCTGGGGGCCCGAACACTGAAGCTTTCTTT.

The DNA for the CDR3 is TGTGCCAGCAGCACCGACAGGGGAGGCAATCAGCCCCAGCATTTT. This sequence encodes CASSTDRGGNQPQHF. The rearrangement links TRBV5-6 to TRBJ1-5, with 8 bases aligning to TRBD1. The CDR3 is 15 residues long. Losses at the gene ends were 4 bases for V and 2 bases for J; bases not matched to a gene: 5. CDR1 SGHDT and CDR2 YYEEEE come from the germline V gene.

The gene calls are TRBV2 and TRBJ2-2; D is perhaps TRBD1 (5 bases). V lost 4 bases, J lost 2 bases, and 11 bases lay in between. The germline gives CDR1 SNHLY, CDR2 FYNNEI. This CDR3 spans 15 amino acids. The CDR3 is CASSVGQGNTGELFF. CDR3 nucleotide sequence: TGTGCCAGCAGTGTAGGGCAGGGAAACACCGGGGAGCTGTTTTTT.

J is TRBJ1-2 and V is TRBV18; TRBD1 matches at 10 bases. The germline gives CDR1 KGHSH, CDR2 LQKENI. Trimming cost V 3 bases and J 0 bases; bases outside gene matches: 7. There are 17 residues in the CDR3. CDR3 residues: CASSPNRDRGSNYGYTF. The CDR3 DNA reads TGTGCCAGCTCACCTAACCGGGACAGGGGATCTAACTATGGCTACACCTTC.

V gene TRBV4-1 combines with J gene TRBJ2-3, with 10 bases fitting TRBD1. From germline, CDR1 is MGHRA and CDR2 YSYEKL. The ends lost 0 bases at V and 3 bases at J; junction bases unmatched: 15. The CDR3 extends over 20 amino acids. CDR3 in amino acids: CASSQDPPDLTGGTTDTQYF. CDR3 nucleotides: TGCGCCAGCAGCCAAGACCCACCTGACCTGACAGGGGGCACGACAGATACGCAGTATTTT.

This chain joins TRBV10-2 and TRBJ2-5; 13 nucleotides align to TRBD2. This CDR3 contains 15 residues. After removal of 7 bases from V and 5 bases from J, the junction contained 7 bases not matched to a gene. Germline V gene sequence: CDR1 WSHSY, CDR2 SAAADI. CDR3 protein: CASNVGLAGVETQYF. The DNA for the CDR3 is TGCGCCAGCAATGTTGGACTAGCGGGAGTTGAGACCCAGTACTTC.

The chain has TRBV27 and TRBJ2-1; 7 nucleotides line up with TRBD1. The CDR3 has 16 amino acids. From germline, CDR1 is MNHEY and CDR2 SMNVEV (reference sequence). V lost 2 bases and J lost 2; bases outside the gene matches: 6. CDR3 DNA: TGTGCCAGCAGTTTACGGACAGGTGGACCCTACAATGAGCAGTTCTTC. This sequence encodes CASSLRTGGPYNEQFF.

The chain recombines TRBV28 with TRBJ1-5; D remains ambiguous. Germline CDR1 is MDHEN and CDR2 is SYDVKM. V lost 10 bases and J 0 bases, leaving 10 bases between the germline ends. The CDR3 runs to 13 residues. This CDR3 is CATTDGSNQPQHF. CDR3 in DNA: TGTGCCACCACAGACGGTAGCAATCAGCCCCAGCATTTT.

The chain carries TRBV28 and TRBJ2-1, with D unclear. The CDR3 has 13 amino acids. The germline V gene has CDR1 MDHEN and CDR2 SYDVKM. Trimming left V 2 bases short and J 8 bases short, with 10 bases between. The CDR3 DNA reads TGTGCCAGCAGTTTAATCTTCCGTCATGAGCAGTTCTTC. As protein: CASSLIFRHEQFF.

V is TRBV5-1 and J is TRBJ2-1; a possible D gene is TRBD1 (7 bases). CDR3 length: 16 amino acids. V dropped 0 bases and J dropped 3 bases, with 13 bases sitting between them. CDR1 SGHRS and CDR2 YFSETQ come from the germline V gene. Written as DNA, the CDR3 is TGCGCCAGCAGCTTGGCCCGGCAGGGGGGCTACAATGAGCAGTTCTTC. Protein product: CASSLARQGGYNEQFF.

CDR3 DNA sequence: TGTGCCAGTAGTGCAGGCCCTAACTATGGCTACACCTTC. This translates into CASSAGPNYGYTF. The chain links TRBV19 to TRBJ1-2; D uncertain. The CDR3 covers 13 residues. The germline gives CDR1 LNHDA, CDR2 SQIVND (reference sequence). V gave up 5 bases and J gave up 0 bases, with 7 bases separating them.

The CDR3 loop reads CASSLSIGGNANYGYTF. The CDR3, as DNA: TGTGCCAGCAGTTTATCGATAGGAGGGAATGCTAACTATGGCTACACCTTC. The chain joins TRBV27 to TRBJ1-2; D unclear. Trimming removed 0 bases from V and 0 bases from J, with 14 bases in between. Germline V lookup: CDR1 MNHEY, CDR2 SMNVEV (reference sequence). The CDR3 has 17 residues.

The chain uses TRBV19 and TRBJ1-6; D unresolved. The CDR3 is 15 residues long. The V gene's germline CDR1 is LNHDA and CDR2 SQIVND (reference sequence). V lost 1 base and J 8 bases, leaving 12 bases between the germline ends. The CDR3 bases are TGTGCCAGTAGTATAGGTCGCAGAGCGGATTCACCCCTCCACTTT. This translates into CASSIGRRADSPLHF.